The source of this T cell receptor (beta chain) is a study of blood T cell repertoires in COVID-19 (dated by TCRdb to 2019 to 2021). General notes on the study: Samples covering the acute and convalescent phases of COVID-19 were provided by collaborators in the United States, Italy and Spain. The repertoires were made available in a free public database intended to serve as a resource for research on the immune response to SARS-CoV-2. The material from the prospective study consisted of cDNA or gDNA derived from T cells, B-cell-depleted T cells, or PBMCs. Where available, HLA class I and class II types were obtained from metadata supplied by the sample provider rather than from assay-based typing. The samples were drawn from the first 160 participants of the ongoing ImmuneRACE study and from 950 to 1,500 subjects provided by 6 global collaborators. Nearly every sample came with metadata listing a de-identified subject ID, COVID-19 status, age in years and sex. The dataset comprised deeply sampled blood TCRbeta repertoires from subjects exposed to, actively infected with, or recovered from COVID-19.

What the research found in general, with its limitations: The amount of clinical and demographic metadata varied by source and participant and was provided uncurated.

From a lookup of the germline V gene, CDR1 and CDR2 are KGHSH and LQKENI. From the cysteine through the phenylalanine, the CDR3 covers 16 amino acids. The DNA shown is the 48-base CDR3, in frame from base 1. The junction shows trimming of 5 bases on V and 6 bases on J, and the gene matches do not reach 11 bases of it. With regard to this clone: Its antigen specificity is not known. Within one base of it there is no much larger clone, and no base qualities were kept.

One collaborating source in Seattle enrolled patients while the patients were actively infected and followed the patients over time throughout the course of disease. Collaborating institutions collected whole blood in K2EDTA tubes following their own protocols. For TCRbeta analysis, collaborator samples were shipped as frozen whole blood, as isolated PBMCs, or as DNA extracted from either sample type. The immunoSEQ Assay, a bias-controlled multiplex PCR, was used to amplify TCRbeta CDR3 regions from genomic DNA. Regarding the original processing steps: Nucleated cell counts per sample were estimated from amplification of reference gene primers within the assay. To quantify the absolute abundance of each unique TCRbeta CDR3 rearrangement, sequence reads were collapsed and filtered. For each sample, productive Simpson clonality was calculated as the square root of Simpson's diversity index over productive rearrangements. The table comes from immuneACCESS by way of TCRdb, which keeps in-frame sequences with V and J called. Part of the clones is missing from these tables; in studies checked, under half for an unresolved V gene and the rest for unknown reasons. D and trimming were read from the DNA, whereas the V and J calls and clone size are those reported in that table. This sample holds around 150,000 clones; 88% were observed only once. 2.5% to 3% of the sample goes to the ten largest clones.

Input material: peripheral blood. This chain joins TRBV18 to TRBJ2-7, with 12 junctional bases fitting TRBD1. The sequence was obtained from a human donor with COVID-19, enrolled during active disease. The donor label of this sample is uncertain. This receptor has the CDR3 CASSFSEGTGGLEQYF. The sequence in DNA is TGTGCCAGCTCATTCTCGGAGGGGACAGGGGGCCTCGAGCAGTACTTC.